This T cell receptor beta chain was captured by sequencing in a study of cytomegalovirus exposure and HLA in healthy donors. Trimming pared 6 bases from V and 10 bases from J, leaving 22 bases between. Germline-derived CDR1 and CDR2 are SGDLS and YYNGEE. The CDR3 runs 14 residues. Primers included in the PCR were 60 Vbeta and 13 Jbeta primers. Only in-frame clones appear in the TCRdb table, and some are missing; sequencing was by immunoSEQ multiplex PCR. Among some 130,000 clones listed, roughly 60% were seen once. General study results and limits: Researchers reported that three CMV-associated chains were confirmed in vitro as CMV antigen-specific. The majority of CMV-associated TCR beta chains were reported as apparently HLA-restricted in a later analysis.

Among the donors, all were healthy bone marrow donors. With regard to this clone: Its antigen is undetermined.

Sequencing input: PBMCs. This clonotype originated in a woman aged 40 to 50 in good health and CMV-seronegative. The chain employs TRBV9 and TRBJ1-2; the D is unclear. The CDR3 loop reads CASNLIPEAVDYTF. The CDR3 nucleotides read TGTGCCAGCAACCTCATTCCCGAGGCTGTCGACTACACCTTC.